The 21 T cell receptor beta chains below were found in one sample sequenced in a study of cytotoxic CD8 clonotypes in ibrutinib-treated CLL. Measured with immunoSEQ multiplex PCR; TCRdb has only the in-frame clones, and not every one. The sample consists of 6,000 or so clones, 65% to 85% of them appearing once. Sequenced here: PBMCs, sampled before ibrutinib treatment. The receptors shown here come from a human donor with chronic lymphocytic leukemia.

A few counts support this clone. This rearrangement joins TRBV7-2 to TRBJ1-3, with D uncertain. V dropped 5 bases and J dropped 0 bases, with 14 bases sitting between them. The CDR3 loop spans 16 amino acids. CDR1 and CDR2 from the germline V gene are SGHTA and FQGNSA. This CDR3 is CASSPAWGSSGNTIYF. The CDR3, as DNA: TGTGCCAGCAGCCCAGCGTGGGGAAGCTCTGGAAACACCATATATTTT.

The chain uses TRBV6-5 and TRBJ2-7; the D gene is possibly TRBD1 (6 bases). Deletions cut 1 base from V and 3 bases from J, with 10 bases between. The CDR3 extends over 14 amino acids. The germline V gene has CDR1 MNHEY and CDR2 SVGAGI. The CDR3 nucleotides read TGTGCCAGCAGTTACTACGGACAGAGCTACGAGCAGTACTTC. Amino acid sequence: CASSYYGQSYEQYF.

The rearrangement joins TRBV9 to TRBJ2-5; TRBD2 matches at 8 bases. The trim removed 0 bases at V and 5 bases at J, leaving 6 bases unmatched. Germline-derived CDR1 and CDR2 are SGDLS and YYNGEE. This CDR3 comprises 15 residues. The DNA of the CDR3 is TGTGCCAGCAGCGTAGGCAGCGGGAGTACGGAGACCCAGTACTTC. This encodes CASSVGSGSTETQYF.

The CDR3 DNA reads as TGTGCCAGCAGCTGGGGAGGGGGACCTCCCTACAATGAGCAGTTCTTC. Encoded protein: CASSWGGGPPYNEQFF. The gene calls are TRBV11-2 and TRBJ2-1; tentatively, D is TRBD2 (7 bases). The V gene's germline CDR1 is SGHAT and CDR2 FQNNGV. The length of the CDR3 is 16 residues. Trimming took 4 bases from V and 2 from J, leaving 15 bases between them.

The chain employs TRBV19 and TRBJ2-6; possibly TRBD2 for D (5 bases). Between the trimmed V and J ends, which lost 4 bases and 2 bases, there was a span of 12 bases. CDR1 and CDR2 from the germline V gene are LNHDA and SQIVND (reference sequence). This CDR3 has 16 residues. The DNA of the CDR3 is TGTGCCAGTAGTAACCTAGTGAGGGCTGGGGCCAACGTCCTGACTTTC. Encoded protein: CASSNLVRAGANVLTF.

V gene TRBV19 combines with J gene TRBJ2-7; perhaps TRBD1 as D (6 bases). The CDR3 is 11 residues long. The V gene's germline CDR1 is LNHDA and CDR2 SQIVND (reference sequence). The CDR3 region is CATGQHYEQYF. In DNA, the CDR3 is TGTGCAACCGGACAGCACTACGAGCAGTACTTC.

V and J are TRBV5-6 and TRBJ1-3; D possibly corresponds to TRBD1 (6 bases). CDR1 is SGHDT and CDR2 is YYEEEE in the germline V gene. The CDR3 spans 15 residues. Between the trimmed V and J ends, which lost 4 bases and 3 bases, there was a span of 14 bases. The CDR3 loop reads CASSKGGSGGNTIYF. CDR3 DNA sequence: TGTGCCAGCAGCAAAGGGGGTTCGGGTGGAAACACCATATATTTT.

The chain couples TRBV4-2 to TRBJ2-1; 9 nucleotides align to TRBD2. After removal of 4 bases from V and 7 bases from J, the junction contained 14 bases not matched to a gene. Per the germline V gene, CDR1 is LGHNA and CDR2 is YNFKEQ. The CDR3 is 17 residues long. The CDR3 sequence is CASSPSTAAGGSNEQFF. The CDR3 DNA sequence: TGTGCCAGCAGCCCCTCCACCGCTGCGGGAGGGAGTAATGAGCAGTTCTTC.

This clone was detected once. The rearrangement joins TRBV5-6 to TRBJ1-1; D is perhaps TRBD1 (5 bases). V was cut by 5 bases and J by 5 bases, with 16 bases left in between. The CDR3 totals 14 residues. CDR1 SGHDT and CDR2 YYEEEE come from the germline V gene. CDR3 DNA sequence: TGTGCCAGCAGTTCTATGGGGGGAGGGACTGAAGCTTTCTTT. This gives the protein CASSSMGGGTEAFF.

The chain recombines TRBV30 with TRBJ2-4, with 9 bases matching TRBD1. Germline assignment: CDR1 GTSNPN and CDR2 SVGIG (reference sequence). This CDR3 has 13 residues. Unmatched junction bases numbered 9, after V lost 8 bases and J lost 7 bases. This CDR3 is CAGNPGQGNIQYF. CDR3 nucleotide sequence: TGTGCCGGAAATCCGGGACAGGGTAACATTCAGTACTTC.

J is TRBJ2-6 and V is TRBV5-1, with TRBD1 matching over 7 bases. Unmatched junction bases numbered 7, after V lost 5 bases and J lost 2 bases. The CDR3 spans 16 residues. CDR1 and CDR2 from the germline V gene are SGHRS and YFSETQ. The CDR3 is CASSLTTGAGANVLTF. As DNA, the CDR3 is TGCGCCAGCAGTTTGACTACAGGGGCTGGGGCCAACGTCCTGACTTTC.

This clone was counted between two and nine times. The chain links TRBV19 to TRBJ2-7; 9 nucleotides line up with TRBD1. Germline V gives CDR1 LNHDA, CDR2 SQIVND (reference sequence). Unmatched junction bases numbered 6, after V lost 1 base and J lost 5 bases. This CDR3 is built from 15 residues. CDR3 coding DNA: TGTGCCAGTAGTATAGGGGGACAGGGCATACACGAGCAGTACTTC. This encodes CASSIGGQGIHEQYF.

This clone appeared a single time. V and J are TRBV25-1 and TRBJ1-2; D remains ambiguous. The CDR3 has 15 amino acids. CDR1 is MGHDK, CDR2 SYGVNS, per germline. With 5 bases removed from V and 4 bases from J, the gap between germline ends came to 17 bases. CDR3 protein: CASSLCLGKTYGYTF. In DNA, the CDR3 is TGTGCCAGCAGTCTATGCCTGGGAAAGACCTATGGCTACACCTTC.

The chain couples TRBV7-3 to TRBJ2-1; a possible D gene is TRBD2 (6 bases). Trimming took off 2 bases at V and 9 bases at J, with 23 bases between the two ends. The germline gives CDR1 SGHTA, CDR2 FQGTGA. There are 17 residues in the CDR3. This CDR3 is CASSLRYVGGGTGEQFF. CDR3 nucleotides: TGTGCCAGCAGCTTACGGTACGTCGGGGGAGGAACTGGTGAGCAGTTCTTC.

The chain has TRBV21-1 and TRBJ2-1. TRBV21-1 is given as a pseudogene. The length of the CDR3 is 10 residues. Here the CDR3 DNA reads TGTGCCAGCAGCAATAATGAGCAGTTCTTC. Translation gives CASSNNEQFF.

V is TRBV30 and J is TRBJ1-1; D unresolved. CDR3 length: 15 amino acids. The V gene lost 2 bases and the J gene lost 3 bases, with 16 bases spanning the gap. The germline CDR1 and CDR2 sequences are GTSNPN and SVGIG (reference sequence). The DNA for the CDR3 is TGTGCCTGGAGTTTGGGCCCCGGTGGGTACACTGAAGCTTTCTTT. Its protein product is CAWSLGPGGYTEAFF.

The V call is TRBV19, the J call TRBJ1-2; unclear D gene. Per the germline V gene, CDR1 is LNHDA and CDR2 is SQIVND (reference sequence). This CDR3 is built from 12 residues. The V end was cut by 5 bases, the J end by 6 bases, with 10 bases between. The CDR3 spells CASSFLRDGYTF. The CDR3 nucleotides are TGTGCCAGTAGTTTTCTAAGGGATGGCTACACCTTC.

The chain has TRBV19 and TRBJ1-6; maybe TRBD1 (5 bases). There are 15 residues in the CDR3. Germline V gene sequence: CDR1 LNHDA, CDR2 SQIVND (reference sequence). Trimming removed 5 bases from V and 7 bases from J, with 15 bases in between. As DNA, the CDR3 is TGTGCCAGTAGTCTCCCCGGGACTACAAATTCACCCCTCCACTTT. Encoded protein: CASSLPGTTNSPLHF.

This sequence joins TRBV7-3 and TRBJ2-7; 8 bases align to TRBD1. Losses at the gene ends were 5 bases for V and 0 bases for J; bases not matched to a gene: 6. The CDR3 has 15 residues. The V gene's germline CDR1 is SGHTA and CDR2 FQGTGA. The CDR3 loop reads CASSARQGSSYEQYF. Here the CDR3 DNA reads TGTGCCAGCAGCGCTAGACAGGGGTCCTCCTACGAGCAGTACTTC.

The chain combines TRBV7-2 with TRBJ1-2, with D uncertain. Germline V gene data show CDR1 as SGHTA and CDR2 as FQGNSA. V shed 7 bases and J shed 1 base, with 13 bases lying between them. This CDR3 has 14 amino acids. The CDR3 nucleotides are TGTGCCAGCAACAAGGACGGTAATAACTATGGCTACACCTTC. Its translation: CASNKDGNNYGYTF.

The chain recombines TRBV5-4 with TRBJ2-1; TRBD2 matches at 8 bases. After removal of 1 base from V and 8 bases from J, the junction contained 8 bases not matched to a gene. CDR3 length equals 15 residues. Per the germline V gene, CDR1 is SGHNT and CDR2 is YYREEE (reference sequence). The CDR3 bases are TGTGCCAGCAGCTTGTACGGGAGGGCCGGGGATGAGCAGTTCTTC. Protein sequence: CASSLYGRAGDEQFF.